One sample yielded the 17 T cell receptor beta chains listed below, sequenced in a study of blood T cell repertoires in COVID-19. Repertoires were generated with immunoSEQ multiplex PCR, while TCRdb's copy carries only in-frame clones and drops some. The sample contains 250,000 to 350,000 clones, roughly nine tenths of which appear only once. The sample was peripheral blood. These receptors all come from a woman aged 25 to 39 with COVID-19, enrolled during active disease.

The chain links TRBV6-4 to TRBJ2-3, with TRBD2 matching over 12 bases. There are 16 residues in the CDR3. After removal of 2 bases from V and 4 bases from J, the junction contained 4 bases not matched to a gene. In germline, CDR1 is MRHNA, CDR2 SNTAGT. CDR3 DNA sequence: TGTGCCAGCAGTGACGGGCTAGCGGGAGGGCCAGATACGCAGTATTTT. Encoded protein: CASSDGLAGGPDTQYF.

This clone was observed a single time. J is TRBJ2-7 and V is TRBV11-1; TRBD2 agrees at 7 bases. J lost 0 bases, V lost 3 bases, and 5 bases had no gene match. The CDR3 consists of 15 residues. Germline CDR1 and CDR2: SGHAT and FQDESV (reference sequence). This chain's CDR3 is CASSLASGYSYEQYF. The DNA of the CDR3 is TGTGCCAGCAGCTTGGCTAGCGGATACTCCTACGAGCAGTACTTC.

The chain uses TRBV12-3 or TRBV12-4 and TRBJ1-1; D may be TRBD1 (5 bases). V dropped 4 bases and J dropped 1 base, with 7 bases sitting between them. CDR3 length equals 13 residues. CDR3 coding DNA: TGTGCCAGCAGTTCTGACAGGAACACTGAAGCTTTCTTT. Translated: CASSSDRNTEAFF.

The chain carries TRBV5-1 and TRBJ2-3; 10 bases align to TRBD2. The CDR3 loop spans 15 amino acids. With 5 bases clipped from V and 6 bases from J, the junction kept 9 bases outside the gene matches. Germline assignment: CDR1 SGHRS and CDR2 YFSETQ. CDR3: CASRLAGGPSDTQYF. CDR3 in DNA: TGCGCCAGCAGATTAGCGGGAGGCCCGAGTGATACGCAGTATTTT.

The chain joins TRBV7-8 to TRBJ2-5; D uncertain. CDR3 length: 14 amino acids. With 3 bases removed from V and 9 bases from J, the gap between germline ends came to 17 bases. Germline loops: CDR1 SGHVS, CDR2 FQNEAQ. This CDR3 is CASSLSQLHEAQYF. The CDR3 nucleotides are TGTGCCAGCAGCTTGAGTCAGCTCCATGAGGCCCAGTACTTC.

The rearrangement joins TRBV5-8 to TRBJ2-5; 11 bases line up with TRBD2. CDR3 length: 16 residues. In germline, CDR1 is SGHTS, CDR2 YDEGEE. The ends lost 1 base at V and 2 bases at J; junction bases unmatched: 4. CDR3 amino acids: CASSLRLAGGQETQYF. CDR3 in DNA: TGTGCCAGCAGCTTGAGGCTAGCGGGAGGTCAAGAGACCCAGTACTTC.

The chain recombines TRBV20-1 with TRBJ2-1, with D possibly matching TRBD2 (6 bases). Per the germline V gene, CDR1 is DFQATT and CDR2 is SNEGSKA (reference sequence). V was clipped by 3 bases and J by 4 bases, with 19 bases between them. CDR3 length: 16 residues. Here the CDR3 reads CSASKPVGTVYNEQFF. In DNA form, the CDR3 reads TGCAGTGCTAGTAAGCCTGTAGGGACTGTATACAATGAGCAGTTCTTC.

This chain links TRBV19 with TRBJ1-5, with D perhaps TRBD1 (6 bases). V was shortened by 5 bases and J by 4 bases, with 12 bases between the two germline ends. Germline V gene lookup returns CDR1 LNHDA and CDR2 SQIVND (reference sequence). The CDR3 is made up of 14 amino acids. The CDR3 protein is CASSYNRDNQPQHF. CDR3 sequence (DNA): TGTGCCAGTAGTTATAACAGGGATAATCAGCCCCAGCATTTT.

This chain joins TRBV2 and TRBJ2-3, with D unclear. The V gene lost 3 bases and the J gene lost 5 bases, with 15 bases spanning the gap. The CDR3 contains 15 residues. CDR1 and CDR2 (germline): SNHLY, FYNNEI. The CDR3 spells CASSEGRGDGDTQYF. CDR3 bases: TGTGCCAGCAGTGAGGGTCGAGGAGATGGAGATACGCAGTATTTT. Filled out from reference TRBV2 and TRBJ2-3, the complete variable domain reads EPEVTQTPSHQVTQMGQEVILRCVPISNHLYFYWYRQILGQKVEFLVSFYNNEISEKSEIFDDQFSVERPDGSNFTLKIRSTKLEDSAMYFCASSEGRGDGDTQYFGPGTRLTVL.

V is TRBV27 and J is TRBJ2-1, with TRBD2 as a possible D gene (6 bases). The CDR3 totals 12 residues. CDR1 and CDR2 from the germline V gene are MNHEY and SMNVEV (reference sequence). The V gene lost 3 bases and the J gene lost 8 bases, with 8 bases spanning the gap. The CDR3 DNA reads as TGTGCCAGCAGTTTGCCGGGGGATGAGCAGTTCTTC. Encoded protein: CASSLPGDEQFF.

The rearrangement links TRBV27 to TRBJ2-3; D may be TRBD2 (5 bases). CDR1 is MNHEY, CDR2 SMNVEV, per germline (reference sequence). This CDR3 has 12 residues. V lost 5 bases, J lost 4 bases, and 7 bases lay in between. The CDR3 protein is CASSPGSDTQYF. DNA for the CDR3: TGTGCCAGCAGTCCGGGGTCAGATACGCAGTATTTT.

The chain has TRBV24-1 and TRBJ1-3; 9 bases align to TRBD1. The CDR3 contains 15 residues. Losses at the gene ends were 4 bases for V and 4 bases for J; bases not matched to a gene: 4. The germline CDR1 and CDR2 sequences are KGHDR and SFDVKD. CDR3 region: CATSDGQGRGNTIYF. DNA for the CDR3: TGTGCCACCAGTGACGGACAGGGGCGAGGAAACACCATATATTTT.

The genes are TRBV5-4 and TRBJ1-1; D is undetermined. Germline-derived CDR1 and CDR2 are SGHNT and YYREEE (reference sequence). Trimming cost V 4 bases and J 1 base, with 20 bases left between them. CDR3 length: 17 amino acids. The CDR3 DNA reads as TGTGCCAGCAGCACCAGAGGAGGGAGTACCCCGAACACTGAAGCTTTCTTT. It translates to CASSTRGGSTPNTEAFF.

The rearrangement links TRBV30 to TRBJ1-5; TRBD1 agrees at 9 bases. Germline CDR1 GTSNPN, CDR2 SVGIG (reference sequence). CDR3 length: 15 amino acids. V lost 4 bases to trimming and J lost 4 bases; unmatched junction nucleotides: 8. This CDR3 reads CAWTQQGARNQPQHF. CDR3 nucleotide sequence: TGTGCCTGGACACAACAGGGGGCGAGGAATCAGCCCCAGCATTTT.

The chain joins TRBV10-3 to TRBJ1-1; 9 bases match TRBD1. Germline loops: CDR1 ENHRY, CDR2 SYGVKD. Trimming took 6 bases from V and 3 from J; bases not matched to a gene: 5. The CDR3 extends over 14 amino acids. CDR3 region: CAIRLDRGDTEAFF. The CDR3 bases are TGTGCCATCAGACTCGACAGGGGGGACACTGAAGCTTTCTTT.

The chain carries TRBV5-5 and TRBJ1-5, with D possibly matching TRBD1 (6 bases). Trimming took 3 bases from V and 7 from J, leaving 17 bases between them. The CDR3 spans 15 residues. Per the germline V gene, CDR1 is SGHKS and CDR2 is YYEKEE (reference sequence). As DNA, the CDR3 is TGTGCCAGCAGCTCGGAGTTGGGGGCCGGGCAGCCCCAGCATTTT. Its translation: CASSSELGAGQPQHF.

The J gene is TRBJ2-1, the V gene TRBV6-6, with 11 bases identical to TRBD2. The CDR3 spans 14 residues. V dropped 7 bases and J dropped 9; count of bases not matched to a gene: 8. Germline V CDR1 and CDR2: MNHNY, SVGAGI (reference sequence). The CDR3 spells CASTLAGGFSEQFF. CDR3 bases: TGTGCCAGCACCCTAGCGGGAGGTTTCAGTGAGCAGTTCTTC.